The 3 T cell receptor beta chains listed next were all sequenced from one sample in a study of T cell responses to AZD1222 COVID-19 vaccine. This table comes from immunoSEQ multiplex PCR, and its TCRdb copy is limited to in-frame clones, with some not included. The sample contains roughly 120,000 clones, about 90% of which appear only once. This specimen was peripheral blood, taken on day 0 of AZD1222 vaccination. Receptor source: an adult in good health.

The CDR3 DNA follows: TGTGCCAGCAGCTTGGGACTAGCGGGAGGGCCCCACTACGAGCAGTACTTC. Translating it yields CASSLGLAGGPHYEQYF. V and J are TRBV5-4 and TRBJ2-7; 14 bases line up with TRBD2. The J segment lost 3 bases and the V segment lost 0 bases, leaving 5 bases of the junction unmatched. In germline, CDR1 is SGHNT, CDR2 YYREEE (reference sequence). The CDR3 consists of 17 residues.

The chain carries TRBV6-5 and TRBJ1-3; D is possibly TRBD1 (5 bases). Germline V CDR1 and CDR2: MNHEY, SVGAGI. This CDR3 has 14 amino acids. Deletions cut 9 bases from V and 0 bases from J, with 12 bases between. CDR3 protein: CASRRGSSGNTIYF. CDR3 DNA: TGTGCCAGTCGGAGGGGCAGCTCTGGAAACACCATATATTTT.

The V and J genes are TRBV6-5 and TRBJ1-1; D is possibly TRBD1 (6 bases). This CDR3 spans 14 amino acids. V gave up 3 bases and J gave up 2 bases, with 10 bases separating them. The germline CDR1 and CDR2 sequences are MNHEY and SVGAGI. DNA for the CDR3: TGTGCCAGCAGTTATCACAGGGAAAACACTGAAGCTTTCTTT. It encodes CASSYHRENTEAFF.